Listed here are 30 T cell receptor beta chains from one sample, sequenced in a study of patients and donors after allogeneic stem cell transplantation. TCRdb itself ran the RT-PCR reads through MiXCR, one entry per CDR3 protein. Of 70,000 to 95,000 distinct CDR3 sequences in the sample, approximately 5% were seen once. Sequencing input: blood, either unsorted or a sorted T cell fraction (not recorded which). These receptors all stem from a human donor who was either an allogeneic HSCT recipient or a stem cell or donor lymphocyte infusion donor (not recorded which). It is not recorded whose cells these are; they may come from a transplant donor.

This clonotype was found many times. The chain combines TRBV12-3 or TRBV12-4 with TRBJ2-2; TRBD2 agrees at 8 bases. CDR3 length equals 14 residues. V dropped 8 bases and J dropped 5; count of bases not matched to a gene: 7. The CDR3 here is CASVNQRGTGELFF. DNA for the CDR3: TGTGCCAGCGTGAACCAGCGGGGGACCGGGGAGCTGTTTTTT.

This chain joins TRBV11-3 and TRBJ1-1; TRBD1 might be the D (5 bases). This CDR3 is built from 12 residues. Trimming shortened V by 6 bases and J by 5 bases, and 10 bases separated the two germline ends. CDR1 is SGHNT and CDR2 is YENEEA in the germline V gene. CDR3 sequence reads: CASSRDRTEAFF. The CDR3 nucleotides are TGTGCCAGCAGTCGGGACCGAACTGAAGCTTTCTTT. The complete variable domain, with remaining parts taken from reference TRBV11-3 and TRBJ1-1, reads EAGVVQSPRYKIIEKKQPVAFWCNPISGHNTLYWYLQNLGQGPELLIRYENEEAVDDSQLPKDRFSAERLKGVDSTLKIQPAELGDSAVYLCASSRDRTEAFFGQGTRLTVV.

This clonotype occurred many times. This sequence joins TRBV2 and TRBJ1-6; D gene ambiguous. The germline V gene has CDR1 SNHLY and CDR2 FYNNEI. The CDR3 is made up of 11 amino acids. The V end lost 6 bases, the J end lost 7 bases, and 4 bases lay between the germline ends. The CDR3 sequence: CASRENSPLHF. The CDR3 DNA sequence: TGTGCCAGCAGGGAAAATTCACCCCTCCACTTT.

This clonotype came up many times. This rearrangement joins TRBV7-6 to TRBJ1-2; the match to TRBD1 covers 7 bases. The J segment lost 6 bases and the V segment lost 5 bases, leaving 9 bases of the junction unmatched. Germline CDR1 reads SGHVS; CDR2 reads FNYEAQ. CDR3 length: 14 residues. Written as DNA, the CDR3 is TGTGCCAGCAGCCCTGGACAGGCCAGAAATGGCTACACCTTC. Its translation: CASSPGQARNGYTF.

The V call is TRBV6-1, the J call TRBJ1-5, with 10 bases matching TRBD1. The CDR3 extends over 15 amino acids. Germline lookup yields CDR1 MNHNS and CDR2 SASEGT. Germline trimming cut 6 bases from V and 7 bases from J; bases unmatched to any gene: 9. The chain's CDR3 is CASRTGQGGGQPQHF. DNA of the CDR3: TGTGCCAGCAGAACTGGACAGGGGGGAGGGCAGCCCCAGCATTTT.

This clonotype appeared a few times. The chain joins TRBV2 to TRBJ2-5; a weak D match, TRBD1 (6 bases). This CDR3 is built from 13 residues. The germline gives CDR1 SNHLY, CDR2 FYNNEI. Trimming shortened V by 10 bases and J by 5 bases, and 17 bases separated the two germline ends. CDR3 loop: CATNRDLRETQYF. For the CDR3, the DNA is TGTGCCACCAACAGGGACCTAAGGGAGACCCAGTACTTC.

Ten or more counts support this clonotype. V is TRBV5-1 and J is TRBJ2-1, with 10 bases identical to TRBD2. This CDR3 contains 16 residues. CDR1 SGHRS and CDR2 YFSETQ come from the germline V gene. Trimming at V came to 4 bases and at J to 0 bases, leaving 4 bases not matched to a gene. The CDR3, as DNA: TGCGCCAGCAGCGGGGGACTAGCGCCCTCCTACAATGAGCAGTTCTTC. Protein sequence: CASSGGLAPSYNEQFF.

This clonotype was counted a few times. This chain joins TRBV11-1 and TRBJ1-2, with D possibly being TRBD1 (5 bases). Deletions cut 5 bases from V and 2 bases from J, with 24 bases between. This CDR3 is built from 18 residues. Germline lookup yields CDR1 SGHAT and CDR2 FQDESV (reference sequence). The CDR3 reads CASSPQSGQGRGNYGYTF. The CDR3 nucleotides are TGTGCCAGCAGCCCCCAATCGGGGCAGGGACGAGGCAACTATGGCTACACCTTC.

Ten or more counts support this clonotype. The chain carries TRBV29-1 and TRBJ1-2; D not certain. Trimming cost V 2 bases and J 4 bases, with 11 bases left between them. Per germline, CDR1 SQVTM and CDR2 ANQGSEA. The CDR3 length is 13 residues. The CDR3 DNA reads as TGCAGCGTTGAACCGCTCCTCAGCTATGGCTACACCTTC. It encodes CSVEPLLSYGYTF.

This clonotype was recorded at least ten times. CDR3 nucleotide sequence: TGCGCCAGCAGTCAAGAGCACCGTGAAACTAACTATGGCTACACCTTC. It is translated as CASSQEHRETNYGYTF. This sequence joins TRBV23-1 and TRBJ1-2; no definite D call. TRBV23-1 is an ORF for which the function is uncertain. V gave up 2 bases and J gave up 0 bases, with 13 bases separating them. This CDR3 is 16 amino acids long.

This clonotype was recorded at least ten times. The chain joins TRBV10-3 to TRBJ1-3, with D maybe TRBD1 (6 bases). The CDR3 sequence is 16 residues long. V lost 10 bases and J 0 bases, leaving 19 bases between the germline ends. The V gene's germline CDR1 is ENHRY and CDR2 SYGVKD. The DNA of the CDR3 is TGTGCCACCACACGATCGGGGGACAACTCTGGAAACACCATATATTTT. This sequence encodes CATTRSGDNSGNTIYF.

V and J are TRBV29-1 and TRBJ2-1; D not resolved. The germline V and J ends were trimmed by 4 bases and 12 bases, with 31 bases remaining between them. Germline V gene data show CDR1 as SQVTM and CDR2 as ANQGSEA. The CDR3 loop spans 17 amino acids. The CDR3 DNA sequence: TGCAGCGTTGTTGCCGCGGCGGCTCACCAGGTTCGGGTCGGGCAGTTCTTC. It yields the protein CSVVAAAAHQVRVGQFF.

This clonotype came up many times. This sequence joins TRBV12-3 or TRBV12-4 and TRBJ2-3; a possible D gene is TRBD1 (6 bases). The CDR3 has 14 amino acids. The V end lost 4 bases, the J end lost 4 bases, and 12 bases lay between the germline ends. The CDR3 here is CASSSRTDADTQYF. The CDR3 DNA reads TGTGCCAGCAGTTCCCGGACAGATGCAGATACGCAGTATTTT.

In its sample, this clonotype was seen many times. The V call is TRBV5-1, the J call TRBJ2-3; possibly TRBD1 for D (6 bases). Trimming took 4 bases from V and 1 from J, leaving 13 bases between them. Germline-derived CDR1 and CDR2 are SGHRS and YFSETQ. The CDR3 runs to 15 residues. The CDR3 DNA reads TGCGCCAGCAGCCTTCGACAGGCTGGCACAGATACGCAGTATTTT. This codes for CASSLRQAGTDTQYF.

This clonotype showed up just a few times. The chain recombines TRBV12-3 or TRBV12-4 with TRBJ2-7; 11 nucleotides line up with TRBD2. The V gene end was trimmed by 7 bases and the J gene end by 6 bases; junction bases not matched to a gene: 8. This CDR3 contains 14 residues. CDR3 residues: CASNLGLAAAEQYF. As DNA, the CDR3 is TGTGCCAGCAACCTGGGACTAGCGGCGGCCGAGCAGTACTTC.

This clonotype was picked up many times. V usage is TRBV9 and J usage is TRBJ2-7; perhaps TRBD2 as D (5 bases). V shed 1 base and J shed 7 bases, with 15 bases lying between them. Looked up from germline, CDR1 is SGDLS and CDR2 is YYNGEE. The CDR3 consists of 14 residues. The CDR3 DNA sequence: TGTGCCAGCAGCGTAAGCTCAAACCCGGGGGAGCAGTACTTC. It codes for CASSVSSNPGEQYF.

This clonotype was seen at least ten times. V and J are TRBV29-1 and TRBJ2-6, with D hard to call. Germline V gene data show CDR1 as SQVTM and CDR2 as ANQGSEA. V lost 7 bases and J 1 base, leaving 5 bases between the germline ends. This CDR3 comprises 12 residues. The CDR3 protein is CSGQSGANVLTF. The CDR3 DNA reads TGCAGCGGACAATCTGGGGCCAACGTCCTGACTTTC.

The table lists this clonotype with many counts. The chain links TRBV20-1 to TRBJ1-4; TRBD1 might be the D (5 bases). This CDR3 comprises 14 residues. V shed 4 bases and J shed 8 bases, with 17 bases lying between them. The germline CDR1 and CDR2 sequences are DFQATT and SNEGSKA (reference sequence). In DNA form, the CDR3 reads TGCAGTGCTAACTTATGGGACGGGTCGGAAAAACTGTTTTTT. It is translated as CSANLWDGSEKLFF.

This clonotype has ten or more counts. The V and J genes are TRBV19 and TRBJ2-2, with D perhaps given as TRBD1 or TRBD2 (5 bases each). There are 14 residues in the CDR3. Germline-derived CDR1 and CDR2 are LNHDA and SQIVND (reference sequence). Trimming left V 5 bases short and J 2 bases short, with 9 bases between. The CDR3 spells CASSDGANTGELFF. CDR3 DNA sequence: TGTGCCAGTAGTGACGGGGCCAACACCGGGGAGCTGTTTTTT.

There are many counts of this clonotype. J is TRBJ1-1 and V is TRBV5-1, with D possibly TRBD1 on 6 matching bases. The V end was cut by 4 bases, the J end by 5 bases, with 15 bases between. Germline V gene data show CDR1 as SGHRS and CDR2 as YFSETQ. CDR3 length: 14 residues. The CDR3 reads CASSPMTGPTEAFF. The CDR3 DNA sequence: TGCGCCAGCAGCCCGATGACAGGACCGACTGAAGCTTTCTTT.

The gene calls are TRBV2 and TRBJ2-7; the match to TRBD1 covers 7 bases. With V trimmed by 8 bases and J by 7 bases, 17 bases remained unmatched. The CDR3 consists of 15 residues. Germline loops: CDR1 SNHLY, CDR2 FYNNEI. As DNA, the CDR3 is TGTGCCAGCCTTGGTGGGAGCACAGGGGCACGGGAGCAGTACTTC. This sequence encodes CASLGGSTGAREQYF. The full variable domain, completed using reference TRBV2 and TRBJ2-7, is EPEVTQTPSHQVTQMGQEVILRCVPISNHLYFYWYRQILGQKVEFLVSFYNNEISEKSEIFDDQFSVERPDGSNFTLKIRSTKLEDSAMYFCASLGGSTGAREQYFGPGTRLTVT.

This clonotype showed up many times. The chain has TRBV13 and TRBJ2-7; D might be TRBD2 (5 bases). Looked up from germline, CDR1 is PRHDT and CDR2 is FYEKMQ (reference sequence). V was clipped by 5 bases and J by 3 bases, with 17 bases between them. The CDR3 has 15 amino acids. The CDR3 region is CASSRPGISGYEQYF. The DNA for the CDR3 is TGTGCCAGCAGCCGACCCGGGATATCGGGCTACGAGCAGTACTTC.

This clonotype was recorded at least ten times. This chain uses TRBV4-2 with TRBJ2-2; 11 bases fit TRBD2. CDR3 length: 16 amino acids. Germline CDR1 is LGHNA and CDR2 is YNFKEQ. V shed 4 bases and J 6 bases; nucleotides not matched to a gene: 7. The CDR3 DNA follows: TGTGCCAGCAGCCTCCCACTAGCGGGAGCCCCCGGGGAGCTGTTTTTT. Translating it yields CASSLPLAGAPGELFF.

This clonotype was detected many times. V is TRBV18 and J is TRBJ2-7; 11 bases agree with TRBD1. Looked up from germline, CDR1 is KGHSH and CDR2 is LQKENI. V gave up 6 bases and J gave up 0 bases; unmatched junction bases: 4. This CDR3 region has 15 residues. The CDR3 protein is CASSLGQGASYEQYF. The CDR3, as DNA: TGTGCCAGCTCCCTCGGACAGGGGGCCTCCTACGAGCAGTACTTC. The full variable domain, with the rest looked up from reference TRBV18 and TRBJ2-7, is NAGVMQNPRHLVRRRGQEARLRCSPMKGHSHVYWYRQLPEEGLKFMVYLQKENIIDESGMPKERFSAEFPKEGPSILRIQQVVRGDSAAYFCASSLGQGASYEQYFGPGTRLTVT.

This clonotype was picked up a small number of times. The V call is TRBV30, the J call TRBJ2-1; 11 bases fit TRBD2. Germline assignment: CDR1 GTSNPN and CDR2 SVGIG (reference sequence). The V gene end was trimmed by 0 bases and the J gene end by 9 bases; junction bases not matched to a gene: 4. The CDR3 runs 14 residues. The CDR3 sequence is CAWSVLAGAPEQFF. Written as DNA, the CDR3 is TGTGCCTGGAGTGTACTAGCGGGAGCCCCTGAGCAGTTCTTC.

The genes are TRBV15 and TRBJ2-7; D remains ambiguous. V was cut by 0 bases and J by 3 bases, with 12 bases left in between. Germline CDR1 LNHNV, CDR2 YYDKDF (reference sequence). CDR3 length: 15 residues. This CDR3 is CATSRDRAASYEQYF. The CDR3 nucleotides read TGTGCCACCAGCAGAGATAGGGCCGCCAGCTACGAGCAGTACTTC.

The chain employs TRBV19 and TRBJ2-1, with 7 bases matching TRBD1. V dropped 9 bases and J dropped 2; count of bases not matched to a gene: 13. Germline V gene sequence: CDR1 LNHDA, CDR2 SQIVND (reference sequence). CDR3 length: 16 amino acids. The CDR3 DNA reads TGTGCCAGGACAAAGGGGGCGTGGAGTACCTACAATGAGCAGTTCTTC. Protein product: CARTKGAWSTYNEQFF. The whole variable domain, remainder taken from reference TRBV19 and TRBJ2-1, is DGGITQSPKYLFRKEGQNVTLSCEQNLNHDAMYWYRQDPGQGLRLIYYSQIVNDFQKGDIAEGYSVSREKKESFPLTVTSAQKNPTAFYLCARTKGAWSTYNEQFFGPGTRLTVL.

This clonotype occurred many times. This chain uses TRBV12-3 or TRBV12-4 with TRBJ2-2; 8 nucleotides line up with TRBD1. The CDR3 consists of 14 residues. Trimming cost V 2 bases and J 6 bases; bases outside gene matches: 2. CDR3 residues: CASSLPTGAGELFF. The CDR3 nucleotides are TGTGCCAGCAGTTTACCGACAGGGGCCGGGGAGCTGTTTTTT.

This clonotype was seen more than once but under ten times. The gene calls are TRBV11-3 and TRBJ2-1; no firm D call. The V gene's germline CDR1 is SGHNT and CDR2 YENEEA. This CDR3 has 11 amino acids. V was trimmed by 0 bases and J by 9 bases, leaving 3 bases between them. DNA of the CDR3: TGTGCCAGCAGCTTAGATGGTGAGCAGTTCTTC. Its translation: CASSLDGEQFF.

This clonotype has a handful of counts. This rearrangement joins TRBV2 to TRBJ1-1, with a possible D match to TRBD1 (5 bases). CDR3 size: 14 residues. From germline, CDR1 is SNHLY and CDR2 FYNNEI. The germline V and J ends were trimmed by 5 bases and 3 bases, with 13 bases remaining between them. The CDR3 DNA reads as TGTGCCAGCAGTCTGGCCCTCAGGGACACTGAAGCTTTCTTT. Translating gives CASSLALRDTEAFF.